Shown below are 16 T cell receptor beta chains from a single sample sequenced in a study of cytomegalovirus exposure and HLA in healthy donors. Primers for the PCR totalled 60 Vbeta and 13 Jbeta. Generated by immunoSEQ multiplex PCR, the TCRdb table keeps only in-frame clones and is missing some. Of 95,000 to 110,000 clones listed, about 77% were seen once; the top ten hold 9% to 12%. Sequenced: PBMCs. Receptor source: a woman aged 18-29 years in good health and CMV-seropositive.

In nucleotides, the CDR3 is TGTGCCAGTAGTGAAGGGGACTATGGCTACACCTTC. Translation: CASSEGDYGYTF. This rearrangement joins TRBV19 to TRBJ1-2; a possible D gene is TRBD1 (5 bases). Trimming shortened V by 5 bases and J by 3 bases, and 7 bases separated the two germline ends. The CDR3 is 12 residues long. CDR1 LNHDA and CDR2 SQIVND come from the germline V gene (reference sequence).

The J gene is TRBJ1-1, the V gene TRBV30; D gene unclear. Per germline, CDR1 GTSNPN and CDR2 SVGIG (reference sequence). The CDR3 extends over 13 amino acids. Trimming took off 4 bases at V and 1 base at J, with 10 bases between the two ends. The CDR3 region is CAWTLTPNTEAFF. CDR3 bases: TGTGCCTGGACCCTGACACCGAACACTGAAGCTTTCTTT.

The chain uses TRBV19 and TRBJ2-7, with TRBD1 identical over 9 bases. Germline CDR1 is LNHDA and CDR2 is SQIVND (reference sequence). This CDR3 is built from 13 residues. Trimming cost V 7 bases and J 2 bases; bases outside gene matches: 3. CDR3 protein: CASIRDRAYEQYF. DNA of the CDR3: TGTGCCAGTATTCGGGACAGGGCCTACGAGCAGTACTTC. The full variable domain, its missing parts supplied by reference TRBV19 and TRBJ2-7, is DGGITQSPKYLFRKEGQNVTLSCEQNLNHDAMYWYRQDPGQGLRLIYYSQIVNDFQKGDIAEGYSVSREKKESFPLTVTSAQKNPTAFYLCASIRDRAYEQYFGPGTRLTVT.

The chain employs TRBV9 and TRBJ2-2, with 11 positions matching TRBD2. V lost 0 bases to trimming and J lost 0 bases; unmatched junction nucleotides: 10. The length of the CDR3 is 20 residues. The germline V gene has CDR1 SGDLS and CDR2 YYNGEE. The chain's CDR3 is CASSVVVGPGLAANTGELFF. DNA for the CDR3: TGTGCCAGCAGCGTAGTAGTAGGACCGGGACTAGCGGCGAACACCGGGGAGCTGTTTTTT.

The chain has TRBV2 and TRBJ2-5; TRBD2 agrees at 8 bases. The ends lost 5 bases at V and 11 bases at J; junction bases unmatched: 28. The CDR3 totals 19 residues. Per germline, CDR1 SNHLY and CDR2 FYNNEI. CDR3 amino acids: CASSLSAGLPAGVFGEQYF. CDR3 nucleotide sequence: TGTGCCAGCAGTCTATCCGCTGGCTTACCAGCGGGAGTTTTCGGAGAGCAGTACTTC.

This clone was picked up a small number of times. The CDR3 reads CAIGQGVGTQYF. The CDR3 bases are TGTGCCATCGGACAGGGAGTTGGGACCCAGTACTTC. The rearrangement uses TRBV27 and TRBJ2-5; 8 bases are a match to TRBD1. The V and J ends lost 10 bases and 7 bases, in that order; junction bases with no gene match: 8. CDR1 is MNHEY and CDR2 is SMNVEV in the germline V gene (reference sequence). The CDR3 spans 12 residues.

The chain is built from TRBV5-1 and TRBJ1-2, with 7 bases fitting TRBD1. Germline values: CDR1 SGHRS, CDR2 YFSETQ. Trimming cost V 3 bases and J 4 bases; bases outside gene matches: 12. The CDR3 extends over 16 amino acids. CDR3: CASSSGTETIPYGYTF. CDR3 bases: TGCGCCAGCAGCTCAGGGACAGAGACCATCCCCTATGGCTACACCTTC.

The chain joins TRBV4-3 to TRBJ2-1; D is possibly TRBD2 (6 bases). CDR1 and CDR2 from the germline V gene are LGHNA and YSLEER. The CDR3 is 15 residues long. Trimming took off 4 bases at V and 5 bases at J, with 15 bases between the two ends. CDR3 nucleotides: TGCGCCAGCAGCCGGCAGAAGGGACTCCACAATGAGCAGTTCTTC. It yields the protein CASSRQKGLHNEQFF.

The chain combines TRBV13 with TRBJ2-5; D is uncertain. V lost 2 bases and J 5 bases, leaving 6 bases between the germline ends. This CDR3 comprises 12 residues. Germline CDR1 is PRHDT and CDR2 is FYEKMQ (reference sequence). CDR3 protein: CASSLRLETQYF. For the CDR3, the DNA is TGTGCCAGCAGCTTAAGACTGGAGACCCAGTACTTC.

This clone came up a few times. CDR3 sequence reads: CASSLNERESSSSSEQFF. CDR3 sequence (DNA): TGCGCCAGCAGCTTGAACGAGCGGGAGTCTTCGTCTTCTTCTGAGCAGTTCTTC. The chain carries TRBV5-1 and TRBJ2-1; 8 nucleotides line up with TRBD2. Losses at the gene ends were 1 base for V and 9 bases for J; bases not matched to a gene: 18. Germline V gives CDR1 SGHRS, CDR2 YFSETQ. The CDR3 has 18 residues. The whole variable domain, filled in from reference TRBV5-1 and TRBJ2-1, reads KAGVTQTPRYLIKTRGQQVTLSCSPISGHRSVSWYQQTPGQGLQFLFEYFSETQRNKGNFPGRFSGRQFSNSRSEMNVSTLELGDSALYLCASSLNERESSSSSEQFFGPGTRLTVL.

In this sample, this clone turned up a few times. The chain carries TRBV7-9 and TRBJ1-2, with TRBD1 matching over 9 bases. Trimming cost V 0 bases and J 8 bases; bases outside gene matches: 7. The CDR3 loop spans 15 amino acids. CDR1 and CDR2 from the germline V gene are SEHNR and FQNEAQ (reference sequence). The CDR3 sequence: CASSLAEDRGGGYTF. CDR3 DNA sequence: TGTGCCAGCAGCTTAGCCGAGGACAGGGGAGGCGGCTACACCTTC. The full variable domain, rest sourced from reference TRBV7-9 and TRBJ1-2, is DTGVSQNPRHKITKRGQNVTFRCDPISEHNRLYWYRQTLGQGPEFLTYFQNEAQLEKSRLLSDRFSAERPKGSFSTLEIQRTEQGDSAMYLCASSLAEDRGGGYTFGSGTRLTVV.

This clone was recorded a few times. This rearrangement joins TRBV14 to TRBJ1-2; D ambiguous. The length of the CDR3 is 12 residues. Between the trimmed V and J ends, which lost 4 bases and 5 bases, there was a span of 8 bases. From germline, CDR1 is SGHDN and CDR2 FVKESK. CDR3 bases: TGTGCCAGCAGCCCCTCGGGGTATGGCTACACCTTC. This translates into CASSPSGYGYTF. Supplemented by reference TRBV14 and TRBJ1-2, the full variable domain reads EAGVTQFPSHSVIEKGQTVTLRCDPISGHDNLYWYRRVMGKEIKFLLHFVKESKQDESGMPNNRFLAERTGGTYSTLKVQPAELEDSGVYFCASSPSGYGYTFGSGTRLTVV.

Note on this clone: The same CDR3 is also encoded by other DNA sequences in this sample. The genes are TRBV5-4 and TRBJ2-5, with D possibly TRBD2 on 6 matching bases. Trimming shortened V by 3 bases and J by 1 base, and 10 bases separated the two germline ends. Germline V CDR1 and CDR2: SGHNT, YYREEE (reference sequence). This CDR3 is 14 amino acids long. CDR3 coding DNA: TGTGCCAGCAGCTCTACGGGGGTCCAAGAGACCCAGTACTTC. Translation: CASSSTGVQETQYF.

V and J are TRBV10-3 and TRBJ2-1; a possible D gene is TRBD2 (6 bases). Trimming took off 3 bases at V and 9 bases at J, with 6 bases between the two ends. From germline, CDR1 is ENHRY and CDR2 SYGVKD. This CDR3 is 11 amino acids long. The CDR3 here is CAISDGSEQFF. CDR3 DNA sequence: TGTGCCATCAGTGACGGGAGTGAGCAGTTCTTC.

V gene TRBV27 combines with J gene TRBJ1-1, with 8 bases that match TRBD1. CDR1 and CDR2 (germline): MNHEY, SMNVEV (reference sequence). With V trimmed by 5 bases and J by 7 bases, 12 bases remained unmatched. The CDR3 contains 15 residues. The CDR3 protein is CASSVSGTGILEAFF. The CDR3 DNA reads TGTGCCAGCAGTGTTTCCGGGACAGGAATCCTTGAAGCTTTCTTT.

The V and J genes are TRBV5-1 and TRBJ2-7; 9 bases agree with TRBD1. Trimming took 7 bases from V and 4 from J; bases not matched to a gene: 9. The CDR3 contains 14 residues. CDR1 and CDR2 (germline): SGHRS, YFSETQ. The CDR3 here is CASAKTGGGYEQYF. CDR3 nucleotide sequence: TGCGCCAGCGCCAAGACAGGGGGGGGATACGAGCAGTACTTC.